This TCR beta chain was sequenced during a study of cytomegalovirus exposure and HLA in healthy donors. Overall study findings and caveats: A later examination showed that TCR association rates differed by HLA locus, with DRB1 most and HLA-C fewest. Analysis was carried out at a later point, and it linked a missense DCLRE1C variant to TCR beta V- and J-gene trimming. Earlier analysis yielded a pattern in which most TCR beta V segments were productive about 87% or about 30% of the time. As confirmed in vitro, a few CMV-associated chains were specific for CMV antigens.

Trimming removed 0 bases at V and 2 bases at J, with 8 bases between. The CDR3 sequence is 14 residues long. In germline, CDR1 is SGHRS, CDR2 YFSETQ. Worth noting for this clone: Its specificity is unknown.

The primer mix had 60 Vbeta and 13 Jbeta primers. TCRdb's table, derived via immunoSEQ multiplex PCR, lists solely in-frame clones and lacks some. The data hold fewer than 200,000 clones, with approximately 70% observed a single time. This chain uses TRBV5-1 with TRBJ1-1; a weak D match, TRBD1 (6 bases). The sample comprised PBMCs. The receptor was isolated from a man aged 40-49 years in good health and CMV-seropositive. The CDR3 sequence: CASSLGTANTEAFF. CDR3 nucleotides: TGCGCCAGCAGCTTGGGGACAGCTAACACTGAAGCTTTCTTT.